The text below deals with one T cell receptor beta chain. Germline V lookup: CDR1 SGHRS, CDR2 YFSETQ. The CDR3 covers 15 residues. The V gene lost 2 bases and the J gene lost 2 bases, with 8 bases spanning the gap. The data belong to a study of blood T cell repertoires in COVID-19. Overall study context: Nucleic acid was either cDNA or gDNA, and it came from T cells, B-cell-depleted T cells, or PBMCs.

Clones were read by immunoSEQ multiplex PCR, and TCRdb kept only the in-frame ones, dropping some. The sample lists around 180,000 clones, more than 80% occurring once. Sequencing was performed on PBMCs or T cells enriched from blood (not recorded which). The J gene is TRBJ2-6, the V gene TRBV5-1, with a weak D call TRBD2 (6 bases). This TCR came from a middle-aged man who had recovered from COVID-19. CDR3 in DNA: TGCGCCAGCAGCTTTGGAGGGGCTGGGGCCAACGTCCTGACTTTC. Protein product: CASSFGGAGANVLTF.